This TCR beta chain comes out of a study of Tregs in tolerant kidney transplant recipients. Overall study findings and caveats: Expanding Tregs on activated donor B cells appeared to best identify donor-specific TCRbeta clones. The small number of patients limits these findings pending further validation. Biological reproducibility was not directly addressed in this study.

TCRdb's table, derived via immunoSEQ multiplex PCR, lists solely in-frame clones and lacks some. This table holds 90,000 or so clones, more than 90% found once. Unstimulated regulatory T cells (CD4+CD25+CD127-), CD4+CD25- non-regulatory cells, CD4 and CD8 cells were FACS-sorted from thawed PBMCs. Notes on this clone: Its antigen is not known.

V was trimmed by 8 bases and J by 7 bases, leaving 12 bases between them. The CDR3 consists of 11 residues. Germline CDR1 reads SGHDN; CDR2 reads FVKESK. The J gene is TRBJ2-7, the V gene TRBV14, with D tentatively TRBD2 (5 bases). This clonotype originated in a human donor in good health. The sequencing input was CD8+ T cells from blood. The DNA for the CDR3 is TGTGCCAGCCGGGAAGACTGGGAGCAGTACTTC. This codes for CASREDWEQYF.